The entry that follows covers one T cell receptor beta chain sequence. Produced via immunoSEQ multiplex PCR; TCRdb's table is partial and in-frame only. The table lists 310,000 or so clones, over 75% of them singletons. The sample originates from a study of blood T cell repertoires in COVID-19. Turning to the study itself: COVID-19 samples from acute and convalescent phases originated in the United States, Italy and Spain. In each case, the material was cDNA or gDNA derived from T cells, B-cell-depleted T cells, or PBMCs.

The V end lost 1 base, the J end lost 6 bases, and 7 bases lay between the germline ends. The CDR3 has 12 residues. The V gene's germline CDR1 is SGHAT and CDR2 FQNNGV. The sequenced material came from peripheral blood. The clonotype was recovered from a woman aged 45-65 years with active or convalescent COVID-19. J is TRBJ2-7 and V is TRBV11-2, with D unresolved. Here the CDR3 DNA reads TGTGCCAGCAGCTTAGGCGGCATCGAGCAGTACTTC. It is translated as CASSLGGIEQYF.